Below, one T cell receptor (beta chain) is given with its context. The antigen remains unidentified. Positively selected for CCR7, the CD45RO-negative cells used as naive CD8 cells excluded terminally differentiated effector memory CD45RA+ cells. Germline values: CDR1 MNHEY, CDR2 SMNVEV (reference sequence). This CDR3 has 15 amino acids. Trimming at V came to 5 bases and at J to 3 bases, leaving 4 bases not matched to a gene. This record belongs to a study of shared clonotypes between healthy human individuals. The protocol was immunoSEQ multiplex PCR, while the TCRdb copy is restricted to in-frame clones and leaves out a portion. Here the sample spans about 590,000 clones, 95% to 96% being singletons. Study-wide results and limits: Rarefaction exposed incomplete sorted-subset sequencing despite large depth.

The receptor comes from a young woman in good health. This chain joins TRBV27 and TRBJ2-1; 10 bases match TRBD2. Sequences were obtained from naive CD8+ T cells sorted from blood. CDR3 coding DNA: TGTGCCAGCAGTGCCCTAGCGGGGGACTACAATGAGCAGTTCTTC. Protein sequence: CASSALAGDYNEQFF.